The sequence of this T cell receptor (beta chain) was determined in a study of T cell changes during pregnancy in multiple sclerosis. The assay was immunoSEQ multiplex PCR, and TCRdb's table has in-frame clones only and misses some. Of about 70,000 clones listed, about 90% are singletons. This CDR3 comprises 16 residues. Trimming cost V 4 bases and J 2 bases, with 17 bases left between them. Germline V lookup: CDR1 KGHSH, CDR2 LQKENI. The sample here was peripheral blood, taken in the third trimester of pregnancy. The clonotype comes from a female donor in good health, enrolled as a control in a pregnancy study. The chain has TRBV18 and TRBJ1-2; a weak D match, TRBD1 (6 bases). In DNA form, the CDR3 reads TGTGCCAGCTCACAAGGGATTACAGGGACCAACTATGGCTACACCTTC. As protein: CASSQGITGTNYGYTF.